This T cell receptor (beta chain) was captured in a study of cytomegalovirus exposure and HLA in healthy donors. A remark on this clone: Antigen unknown.

The study's findings and limits: About 150 TCR beta chains were listed as cytomegalovirus-associated. Reportedly, cytomegalovirus status was diagnosed with high sensitivity and specificity.

The CDR3 sequence is 15 residues long. Germline CDR1 reads SGHRS; CDR2 reads YFSETQ. Trimming at V came to 3 bases and at J to 4 bases, leaving 5 bases not matched to a gene. A multiplex PCR was run with 60 Vbeta primers and 13 Jbeta primers. Some clones are missing from TCRdb's copy, which holds only in-frame ones; the method was immunoSEQ multiplex PCR. Altogether under 200,000 clones are present, around 82% being singletons, with the ten largest covering 13% to 15%. This sequence was found in a woman in her 30s in good health and CMV-seropositive. Sequencing input: PBMCs. The gene calls are TRBV5-1 and TRBJ1-5; 9 bases are a match to TRBD1. CDR3 protein: CASSSDGQGNQPQHF. Written as DNA, the CDR3 is TGCGCCAGCAGCTCGGACGGACAGGGGAATCAGCCCCAGCATTTT.